Reported below is one T cell receptor beta chain. What it recognizes is unknown. This sample is drawn from a study of response to subunit inactivated influenza vaccine. Study-wide results and caveats: The study's authors posited that every seasonal influenza vaccination enlists few new T cells.

TCRdb analysed the RT-PCR reads with MiXCR anew, one entry per CDR3 protein. This sample has 300,000 to 350,000 distinct CDR3 sequences; approximately 20% occur once, and the top ten carry under 13%. This CDR3 region has 14 residues. Germline values: CDR1 SGDLS, CDR2 YYNGEE. Deletions cut 4 bases from V and 6 bases from J, with 15 bases between. The rearrangement uses TRBV9 and TRBJ2-3, with D possibly TRBD1 on 6 matching bases. This TCR derives from a man between 45 and 75 years old who received an inactivated influenza vaccine. Here the sequenced sample was PBMCs from blood, taken less than 22 months after vaccination. CDR3 region: CASSPRQEVDTQYF. The CDR3 bases are TGTGCCAGCAGCCCTCGACAGGAGGTCGATACGCAGTATTTT.